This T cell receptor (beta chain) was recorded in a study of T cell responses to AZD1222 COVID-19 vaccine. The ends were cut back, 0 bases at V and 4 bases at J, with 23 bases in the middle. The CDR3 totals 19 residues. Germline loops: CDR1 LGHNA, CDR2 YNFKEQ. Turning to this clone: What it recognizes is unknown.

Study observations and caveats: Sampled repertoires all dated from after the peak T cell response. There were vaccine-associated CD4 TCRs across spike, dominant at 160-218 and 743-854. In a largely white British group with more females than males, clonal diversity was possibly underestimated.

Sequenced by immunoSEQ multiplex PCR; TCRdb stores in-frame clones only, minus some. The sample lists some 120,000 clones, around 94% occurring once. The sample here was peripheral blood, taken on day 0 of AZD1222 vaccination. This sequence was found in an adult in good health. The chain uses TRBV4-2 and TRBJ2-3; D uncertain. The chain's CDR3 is CASSQDDGSGRSFADTQYF. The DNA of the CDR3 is TGTGCCAGCAGCCAAGATGACGGTAGTGGACGGAGTTTCGCAGATACGCAGTATTTT.